Below are 18 T cell receptor beta chains sequenced from a single sample in a study of OX40 agonist ivuxolimab in advanced cancers. Profiled with immunoSEQ multiplex PCR; TCRdb holds only in-frame clones, not every one. The repertoire holds tens of thousands of clones, 60% to 85% seen once, with over 20% in the top ten. Here the sequenced sample was CD4+ or CD8+ T cells sorted from blood, taken in a trial of the OX40 agonist ivuxolimab. Source of these receptors: an adult with an advanced solid tumor such as melanoma, head and neck, liver or kidney cancer.

CDR3 DNA sequence: TGTGCCAGCAGCTTAGGGACTTACAATGAGCAGTTCTTC. This sequence encodes CASSLGTYNEQFF. The chain recombines TRBV7-2 with TRBJ2-1, with D possibly TRBD2 on 5 matching bases. Trimming shortened V by 1 base and J by 4 bases, and 5 bases separated the two germline ends. The CDR3 is made up of 13 amino acids. Germline V gives CDR1 SGHTA, CDR2 FQGNSA.

Concerning this clone itself: The same CDR3 is also encoded by other DNA sequences in this sample. CDR3: CASSLLGSGGYEQYF. The CDR3 DNA reads as TGCGCCAGCAGCTTGTTGGGCAGCGGGGGCTACGAGCAGTACTTC. V is TRBV5-1 and J is TRBJ2-7; 8 nucleotides align to TRBD2. This CDR3 contains 15 residues. V shed 1 base and J 3 bases; nucleotides not matched to a gene: 6. Germline V CDR1 and CDR2: SGHRS, YFSETQ.

The gene calls are TRBV27 and TRBJ1-5; no clear D. Germline V gene sequence: CDR1 MNHEY, CDR2 SMNVEV (reference sequence). Trimming stripped 2 bases from V and 1 base from J, with 9 bases between. CDR3 length: 15 residues. CDR3 in DNA: TGTGCCAGCAGTTTAGATCGGGTCAGCAATCAGCCCCAGCATTTT. This encodes CASSLDRVSNQPQHF.

The V call is TRBV5-1, the J call TRBJ1-5; tentatively, D is TRBD1 (5 bases). Trimming removed 4 bases at V and 2 bases at J, with 7 bases between. CDR3 size: 13 residues. Germline CDR1 is SGHRS and CDR2 is YFSETQ. The CDR3 here is CASSRGGNQPQHF. The CDR3 DNA sequence: TGCGCCAGCAGCCGGGGGGGCAATCAGCCCCAGCATTTT.

In its sample, this clone was seen a few times. CDR3 in DNA: TGTGCCAGCAGAAAAACAGGGGGCTACGAGCAGTACTTC. As protein: CASRKTGGYEQYF. The chain joins TRBV28 to TRBJ2-7, with 8 bases lining up with TRBD1. There are 13 residues in the CDR3. Germline lookup yields CDR1 MDHEN and CDR2 SYDVKM. V lost 6 bases and J lost 3; bases outside the gene matches: 4.

The chain uses TRBV5-1 and TRBJ1-1; 7 bases map to TRBD1. V was clipped by 0 bases and J by 8 bases; unmatched bases: 4. Per germline, CDR1 SGHRS and CDR2 YFSETQ. This CDR3 comprises 13 residues. The chain's CDR3 is CASSLAIGGEAFF. For the CDR3, the DNA is TGCGCCAGCAGCTTGGCCATAGGGGGCGAAGCTTTCTTT.

The rearrangement joins TRBV5-4 to TRBJ2-7; possibly TRBD1 or TRBD2 for D (6 bases each). Looked up from germline, CDR1 is SGHNT and CDR2 is YYREEE (reference sequence). The CDR3 is 13 amino acids. V lost 2 bases to trimming and J lost 7 bases, with 13 bases between them. The CDR3 sequence: CASSFLTGREQYF. CDR3 sequence (DNA): TGTGCCAGCAGCTTCCTAACAGGGAGGGAGCAGTACTTC. The variable domain in full, completed from reference TRBV5-4 and TRBJ2-7, reads ETGVTQSPTHLIKTRGQQVTLRCSSQSGHNTVSWYQQALGQGPQFIFQYYREEENGRGNFPPRFSGLQFPNYSSELNVNALELDDSALYLCASSFLTGREQYFGPGTRLTVT.

In the case of this clone: Germline and junction disagree at one end, which may indicate a read error. The rearrangement uses TRBV30 and TRBJ1-2, with 7 bases aligning to TRBD1. This CDR3 contains 12 residues. Germline-derived CDR1 and CDR2 are GTSNPN and SVGIG (reference sequence). CDR3 amino acids: CAWRPNRGGTNF. The CDR3 nucleotides are TGTGCCTGGAGACCTAACAGGGGAGGTACCAATTTC.

CDR3 nucleotides: TGTGCCAGCAGCCCGGGAGGCCATAATTCACCCCTCCACTTT. This codes for CASSPGGHNSPLHF. The V and J genes are TRBV7-2 and TRBJ1-6; D not certain. V lost 5 bases to trimming and J lost 5 bases, with 10 bases between them. The germline CDR1 and CDR2 sequences are SGHTA and FQGNSA. There are 14 residues in the CDR3. Variable domain in full (rest from reference TRBV7-2 and TRBJ1-6): GAGVSQSPSNKVTEKGKDVELRCDPISGHTALYWYRQSLGQGLEFLIYFQGNSAPDKSGLPSDRFSAERTGGSVSTLTIQRTQQEDSAVYLCASSPGGHNSPLHFGNGTRLTVT.

The chain couples TRBV30 to TRBJ2-5; tentative D call: TRBD1 (5 bases). The CDR3 length is 12 residues. The germline V gene has CDR1 GTSNPN and CDR2 SVGIG (reference sequence). The V end was cut by 2 bases, the J end by 6 bases, with 10 bases between. The CDR3 reads CAWSLDKKTQYF. In nucleotides, the CDR3 is TGTGCCTGGAGTTTGGACAAGAAGACCCAGTACTTC.

The chain uses TRBV2 and TRBJ2-5; either TRBD1 or TRBD2 may supply D (6 bases each). The length of the CDR3 is 13 residues. Germline V gene sequence: CDR1 SNHLY, CDR2 FYNNEI. The germline V and J ends were trimmed by 4 bases and 4 bases, with 10 bases remaining between them. The CDR3 loop reads CASSAQGGETQYF. In nucleotides, the CDR3 is TGTGCCAGCAGTGCACAGGGAGGAGAGACCCAGTACTTC.

The V call is TRBV10-3, the J call TRBJ1-1; D may be TRBD1 (6 bases). Per the germline V gene, CDR1 is ENHRY and CDR2 is SYGVKD. Trimming cost V 3 bases and J 7 bases, with 15 bases left between them. CDR3 size: 14 residues. The CDR3 DNA reads as TGTGCCATCAGTGACTACAGGGTGGAAGGTGAAGCTTTCTTT. Residues: CAISDYRVEGEAFF.

The genes are TRBV29-1 and TRBJ2-3, with D maybe TRBD1 (5 bases). Germline V gives CDR1 SQVTM, CDR2 ANQGSEA. The CDR3 is made up of 13 amino acids. V lost 6 bases, J lost 4 bases, and 14 bases lay in between. In nucleotides, the CDR3 is TGCAGCGTCTCCTGGACACAAGCAGATACGCAGTATTTT. It translates to CSVSWTQADTQYF.

This chain links TRBV6-4 with TRBJ2-1; 7 bases map to TRBD2. This CDR3 has 14 amino acids. Trimming removed 3 bases from V and 7 bases from J; junction bases left unmatched: 6. Germline V gene data show CDR1 as MRHNA and CDR2 as SNTAGT. The CDR3 coding sequence is TGTGCCAGCAGTGAGGAAGAAGCGGGGAATGAGCAGTTCTTC. Translated, it gives CASSEEEAGNEQFF.

The chain links TRBV6-5 to TRBJ1-2, with D perhaps TRBD1 (6 bases). CDR3 length equals 13 residues. Trimming left V 7 bases short and J 6 bases short, with 15 bases between. CDR1 MNHEY and CDR2 SVGAGI come from the germline V gene. DNA for the CDR3: TGTGCCAGCACCACCCGGGGGCGGGATGGCTACACCTTC. This translates into CASTTRGRDGYTF.

This clone showed up just a few times. The rearrangement uses TRBV9 and TRBJ1-2; D remains ambiguous. In germline, CDR1 is SGDLS, CDR2 YYNGEE. V lost 4 bases and J 8 bases, leaving 21 bases between the germline ends. The CDR3 covers 15 residues. CDR3 sequence reads: CASSKTPTGALGYTF. In DNA, the CDR3 is TGTGCCAGCAGCAAAACGCCCACGGGAGCCCTCGGCTACACCTTC.

The rearrangement links TRBV5-4 to TRBJ1-2; tentative D call: TRBD1 (5 bases). This CDR3 has 14 amino acids. Germline CDR1 and CDR2: SGHNT and YYREEE (reference sequence). V lost 3 bases, J lost 6 bases, and 15 bases lay in between. This chain's CDR3 is CASSSPSQGHGYTF. The CDR3, as DNA: TGTGCCAGCAGCTCCCCGTCCCAGGGCCATGGCTACACCTTC.

The chain links TRBV7-2 to TRBJ2-2; 7 bases agree with TRBD1. This CDR3 region has 14 residues. The V segment lost 5 bases and the J segment 1 base; nucleotides outside the gene matches: 1. From germline, CDR1 is SGHTA and CDR2 FQGNSA. The CDR3 DNA is TGTGCCAGCAGCAGGACAGGGAACACCGGGGAGCTGTTTTTT. Its translation: CASSRTGNTGELFF. Looking up the rest from reference TRBV7-2 and TRBJ2-2 gives the full variable domain: GAGVSQSPSNKVTEKGKDVELRCDPISGHTALYWYRQSLGQGLEFLIYFQGNSAPDKSGLPSDRFSAERTGGSVSTLTIQRTQQEDSAVYLCASSRTGNTGELFFGEGSRLTVL.